This T cell receptor (beta chain) was sequenced for a study of T cell responses to AZD1222 COVID-19 vaccine. Study outcomes and limitations: Repertoire sampling happened only post peak T cell response. Variant regions that are unmutated are reportedly the target of nearly half of spike-specific TCRs.

Comment on this clone: As yet, its antigen is unknown.

The CDR3 has 15 residues. Trimming at V came to 5 bases and at J to 8 bases, leaving 10 bases not matched to a gene. Per germline, CDR1 SGHTA and CDR2 FQGTGA. Doses given second, at about 4 or about 12 weeks, were pooled. Measured with immunoSEQ multiplex PCR; TCRdb has only the in-frame clones, and not every one. This sample carries around 130,000 clones, around 90% of them seen once, and the ten largest clones take 3.1%. The origin of this receptor is an adult who received the AZD1222 COVID-19 vaccine. The V gene is TRBV7-3, the J gene TRBJ2-1; TRBD1 aligns across 9 bases. The sequenced sample was peripheral blood, obtained 28 days after the second AZD1222 dose. CDR3 coding DNA: TGTGCCAGCAGCCTGGGACAGGGATACAATGATGAGCAGTTCTTC. Protein: CASSLGQGYNDEQFF.